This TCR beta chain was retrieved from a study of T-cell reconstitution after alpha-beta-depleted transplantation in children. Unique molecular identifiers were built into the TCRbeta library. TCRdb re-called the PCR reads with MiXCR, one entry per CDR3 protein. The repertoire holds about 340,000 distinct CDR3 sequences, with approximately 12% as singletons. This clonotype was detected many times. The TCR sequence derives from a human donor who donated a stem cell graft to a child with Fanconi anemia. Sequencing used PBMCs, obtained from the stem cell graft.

The CDR3, as DNA: TGCAGTGCTAGTCAGGATAAAGATACGCAGTATTTT. Amino acid sequence: CSASQDKDTQYF. The chain recombines TRBV20-1 with TRBJ2-3; D unclear. Per germline, CDR1 DFQATT and CDR2 SNEGSKA (reference sequence). This CDR3 comprises 12 residues. V was shortened by 3 bases and J by 5 bases, with 9 bases between the two germline ends.